This T cell receptor (beta chain) derives from a study of shared clonotypes between healthy human individuals. Some clones are missing from TCRdb's copy, which holds only in-frame ones; the method was immunoSEQ multiplex PCR. The data hold hundreds of thousands of clones, with roughly 70% observed a single time. This CDR3 is 14 amino acids long. Germline V CDR1 and CDR2: MGHRA, YSYEKL. Trimming pared 10 bases from V and 3 bases from J, leaving 16 bases between. The TCR sequence derives from a woman in her twenties or thirties in good health. The specimen sequenced was memory CD4+ T cells sorted from blood. Specified subset: CD45RA-negative fraction. V is TRBV4-1 and J is TRBJ1-5, with a tentative D call TRBD1 (5 bases). The CDR3 sequence: CANPRGDNNQPQHF. In nucleotides, the CDR3 is TGCGCCAACCCCCGGGGCGATAACAATCAGCCCCAGCATTTT.